The TCR beta chain under discussion was sequenced for a study of T cells in Graves' hyperthyroidism and ophthalmopathy. Study-wide findings and caveats: Ophthalmopathy was model-predicted a median roughly 6.2 months pre-onset. Expanded thyroid clonotypes (above 0.001) were mostly also found in blood.

Uncontrolled infection, other autoimmune disease, pregnancy or lactation excluded patients. The CDR3 loop spans 12 amino acids. The V gene's germline CDR1 is SGHAT and CDR2 FQNNGV. Trimming pared 3 bases from V and 1 base from J, leaving 3 bases between. Concerning this clonotype itself: The antigen remains unidentified.

Amplification yielded TCR beta CDR3 regions, with RNA transcripts as the source. HTBI primers were employed in a first-round RT-PCR of the TCR CDR3. TCRdb analysed the multiplex PCR reads with MiXCR anew, one entry per CDR3 protein. Among 500,000 or so distinct CDR3 sequences listed, approximately 17% were seen once. The chain links TRBV11-2 to TRBJ2-5; D uncertain. This TCR came from a woman between 18 and 30 years old with Graves' ophthalmopathy. Sequences were obtained from blood. The CDR3 coding sequence is TGTGCCAGCAGCTTCCGCCAAGAGACCCAGTACTTC. It yields the protein CASSFRQETQYF.